These 20 T cell receptor beta chains originate from one sample sequenced in a study of regulatory T cells in long-lasting Graves disease. Construction of TCR beta libraries relied on iRepertoire HTBI primers and on Arm-PCR targeting CDR3 regions. From the multiplex PCR reads, TCRdb called clonotypes with MiXCR, one entry per CDR3 protein. The repertoire holds hundreds of thousands of distinct CDR3 sequences, with 15% to 20% as singletons. Time point described: newly diagnosed GD, antithyroid drugs for less than 3 months. The authors made the TCR library using RNA they extracted from PBMCs. The same sample was also studied in work on T cells in Graves' hyperthyroidism and ophthalmopathy.

The input for sequencing was peripheral blood mononuclear cells (PBMCs), taken at new diagnosis, from a patient treated with antithyroid drugs. The source is a middle-aged woman with Graves disease.

This clonotype was seen many times. The rearrangement links TRBV18 to TRBJ1-2; D remains unclear. Trimming removed 1 base at V and 5 bases at J, with 11 bases between. CDR1 is KGHSH and CDR2 is LQKENI in the germline V gene. The CDR3 contains 14 residues. The CDR3 region has the DNA TGTGCCAGCTCACCACTGTCGGGATCGTATGGCTACACCTTC. It yields the protein CASSPLSGSYGYTF.

This clonotype was counted only a few times. The rearrangement uses TRBV4-1 and TRBJ2-7; 8 bases are shared with TRBD1. Per germline, CDR1 MGHRA and CDR2 YSYEKL. The CDR3 has 17 residues. The trim removed 1 base at V and 4 bases at J, leaving 12 bases unmatched. The CDR3 DNA reads TGCGCCAGCAGCCAAGGGGGACAGGTGGGGGGACAATACGAGCAGTACTTC. Translating it yields CASSQGGQVGGQYEQYF.

The chain couples TRBV11-3 to TRBJ2-1; D uncertain. The DNA matches TRBJ2-5 better at its end, which makes the J call doubtful. The CDR3 loop spans 16 amino acids. The germline CDR1 and CDR2 sequences are SGHNT and YENEEA. CDR3 protein: CASSLIGQAPRETQYF. For the CDR3, the DNA is TGTGCCAGCAGCTTAATTGGGCAAGCGCCTCGAGAGACCCAGTACTTC.

The V and J genes are TRBV12-3 or TRBV12-4 and TRBJ1-3; no clear D. CDR3 length: 14 amino acids. Deletions cut 6 bases from V and 10 bases from J, with 19 bases between. The CDR3 here is CASSLRERLRTIYF. DNA of the CDR3: TGTGCCAGCAGCCTCCGTGAGCGGCTCAGGACCATATATTTT.

There are a few counts of this clonotype. The rearrangement uses TRBV7-9 and TRBJ2-6; the D gene could be TRBD1 or TRBD2 (6 bases each). V was clipped by 3 bases and J by 0 bases, with 12 bases between them. Germline lookup yields CDR1 SEHNR and CDR2 FQNEAQ (reference sequence). This CDR3 contains 17 residues. CDR3 loop: CASSFSGASSGANVLTF. The CDR3 DNA reads TGTGCCAGCAGCTTCTCGGGGGCCAGCTCTGGGGCCAACGTCCTGACTTTC.

The V gene is TRBV19, the J gene TRBJ2-7; either TRBD1 or TRBD2 may fit D (7 bases each). The CDR3 has 14 amino acids. V shed 7 bases and J shed 3 bases, with 16 bases lying between them. Germline CDR1 and CDR2: LNHDA and SQIVND (reference sequence). CDR3 region: CASTPGGGDYEQYF. The CDR3, as DNA: TGTGCCAGTACCCCAGGGGGGGGGGACTACGAGCAGTACTTC.

This clonotype was counted once. The chain carries TRBV6-2 or TRBV6-3 and TRBJ1-1; D is uncertain. CDR1 MNHEY and CDR2 SVGEGT come from the germline V gene. V lost 8 bases and J lost 1, with 17 bases in between. The CDR3 length is 15 residues. CDR3 protein: CASGVAPLGNTEAFF. In nucleotides, the CDR3 is TGTGCCAGCGGCGTGGCTCCTTTGGGGAACACTGAAGCTTTCTTT.

This clonotype was seen at least ten times. The gene calls are TRBV6-5 and TRBJ2-5; 12 bases line up with TRBD2. Germline V gene lookup returns CDR1 MNHEY and CDR2 SVGAGI. With 0 bases clipped from V and 3 bases from J, the junction kept 5 bases outside the gene matches. The CDR3 sequence is 17 residues long. Here the CDR3 DNA reads TGTGCCAGCAGTTACTCTCAACTAGCGGGGGGTAAAGAGACCCAGTACTTC. Its translation is CASSYSQLAGGKETQYF.

This clonotype was seen at least ten times. The rearrangement uses TRBV28 and TRBJ2-1, with a possible D match to TRBD1 (6 bases). Germline V lookup: CDR1 MDHEN, CDR2 SYDVKM. V dropped 6 bases and J dropped 0 bases, with 12 bases sitting between them. The CDR3 loop spans 15 amino acids. The CDR3 sequence is CASRPRGHSYNEQFF. CDR3 nucleotides: TGTGCCAGCAGGCCCAGGGGACACTCCTACAATGAGCAGTTCTTC. Together with reference TRBV28 and TRBJ2-1, the CDR3 gives the full variable domain: DVKVTQSSRYLVKRTGEKVFLECVQDMDHENMFWYRQDPGLGLRLIYFSYDVKMKEKGDIPEGYSVSREKKERFSLILESASTNQTSMYLCASRPRGHSYNEQFFGPGTRLTVL.

There are many counts of this clonotype. The chain has TRBV2 and TRBJ1-1; 9 bases are shared with TRBD1. The germline gives CDR1 SNHLY, CDR2 FYNNEI. The CDR3 contains 16 residues. Unmatched junction bases numbered 10, after V lost 7 bases and J lost 1 base. Here the CDR3 reads CASIQDRGLRNTEAFF. CDR3 in DNA: TGTGCCAGCATACAAGACAGGGGGTTAAGGAACACTGAAGCTTTCTTT.

The chain joins TRBV7-9 to TRBJ1-5; D remains unclear. CDR1 and CDR2 from the germline V gene are SEHNR and FQNEAQ (reference sequence). The V end lost 9 bases, the J end lost 1 base, and 10 bases lay between the germline ends. This CDR3 is 13 amino acids long. This chain's CDR3 is CASAPESNQPQHF. DNA for the CDR3: TGTGCCAGTGCTCCCGAGAGCAATCAGCCCCAGCATTTT.

The chain couples TRBV30 to TRBJ1-2; 11 nucleotides match TRBD1. The germline CDR1 and CDR2 sequences are GTSNPN and SVGIG (reference sequence). V shed 3 bases and J 4 bases; nucleotides not matched to a gene: 4. The CDR3 consists of 14 residues. Here the CDR3 DNA reads TGTGCCTGGAGCCCCGGGACAGGGGGCTATGGCTACACCTTC. This gives the protein CAWSPGTGGYGYTF.

V usage is TRBV5-1 and J usage is TRBJ2-1, with 7 bases that match TRBD2. Germline V gene sequence: CDR1 SGHRS, CDR2 YFSETQ. The CDR3 contains 15 residues. V lost 4 bases and J lost 8; bases outside the gene matches: 12. CDR3 sequence (DNA): TGCGCCAGCAGCACCGCGGAGCGAGGGAGGGATGAGCAGTTCTTC. Translating gives CASSTAERGRDEQFF.

This clonotype was detected many times. This chain connects TRBV28 to TRBJ1-1; TRBD1 might be the D (5 bases). Trimming cost V 6 bases and J 4 bases, with 9 bases left between them. Looked up from germline, CDR1 is MDHEN and CDR2 is SYDVKM. There are 12 residues in the CDR3. This CDR3 reads CASRRQFTEAFF. CDR3 in DNA: TGTGCCAGCAGGAGACAGTTCACTGAAGCTTTCTTT.

V gene TRBV27 combines with J gene TRBJ1-1; tentative D call: TRBD1 (5 bases). Germline V gene sequence: CDR1 MNHEY, CDR2 SMNVEV (reference sequence). This CDR3 is 13 amino acids long. V was trimmed by 7 bases and J by 4 bases, leaving 13 bases between them. CDR3 bases: TGTGCCAGCAAACACTCCGGGGGCACTGAAGCTTTCTTT. Its translation: CASKHSGGTEAFF.

This clonotype was picked up many times. The chain has TRBV28 and TRBJ2-1; 10 nucleotides match TRBD2. This CDR3 has 20 amino acids. CDR1 and CDR2 from the germline V gene are MDHEN and SYDVKM. The V gene end was trimmed by 2 bases and the J gene end by 0 bases; junction bases not matched to a gene: 13. This CDR3 is CASSLVLGSGGFSSYNEQFF. The CDR3 DNA follows: TGTGCCAGCAGTTTAGTGTTGGGTAGCGGGGGGTTCAGCTCCTACAATGAGCAGTTCTTC.

This clonotype was detected only a few times. The rearrangement uses TRBV5-6 and TRBJ1-2; 11 positions match TRBD1. CDR3 length: 19 amino acids. The germline V gene has CDR1 SGHDT and CDR2 YYEEEE. Trimming removed 2 bases from V and 2 bases from J; junction bases left unmatched: 14. The CDR3 bases are TGTGCCAGCAGCTTTCAGATCGGGACAGGGGGTAGTGGAAACTATGGCTACACCTTC. Translated, it gives CASSFQIGTGGSGNYGYTF.

This clonotype was counted at least ten times. The genes are TRBV29-1 and TRBJ2-3; a possible D gene is TRBD2 (6 bases). Deletions cut 4 bases from V and 6 bases from J, with 17 bases between. The germline V gene encodes CDR1 SQVTM and CDR2 ANQGSEA. The CDR3 length is 14 residues. CDR3 DNA sequence: TGCAGCGTTGGCAACGGACTATATGAGGATACGCAGTATTTT. Protein sequence: CSVGNGLYEDTQYF.

In this sample, this clonotype turned up a few times. V is TRBV2 and J is TRBJ2-7; no clear D. CDR1 is SNHLY and CDR2 is FYNNEI in the germline V gene. V was cut by 4 bases and J by 3 bases, with 7 bases left in between. The CDR3 sequence is 12 residues long. CDR3 sequence reads: CASSATIYEQYF. DNA for the CDR3: TGTGCCAGCAGTGCCACTATCTACGAGCAGTACTTC.

In this sample, this clonotype turned up many times. This rearrangement joins TRBV18 to TRBJ1-6; D is unclear. This CDR3 spans 16 amino acids. The germline V gene has CDR1 KGHSH and CDR2 LQKENI. Trimming took off 4 bases at V and 5 bases at J, with 15 bases between the two ends. As DNA, the CDR3 is TGTGCCAGCTCACTCCATCCCCGGGCAAATAATTCACCCCTCCACTTT. It yields the protein CASSLHPRANNSPLHF.